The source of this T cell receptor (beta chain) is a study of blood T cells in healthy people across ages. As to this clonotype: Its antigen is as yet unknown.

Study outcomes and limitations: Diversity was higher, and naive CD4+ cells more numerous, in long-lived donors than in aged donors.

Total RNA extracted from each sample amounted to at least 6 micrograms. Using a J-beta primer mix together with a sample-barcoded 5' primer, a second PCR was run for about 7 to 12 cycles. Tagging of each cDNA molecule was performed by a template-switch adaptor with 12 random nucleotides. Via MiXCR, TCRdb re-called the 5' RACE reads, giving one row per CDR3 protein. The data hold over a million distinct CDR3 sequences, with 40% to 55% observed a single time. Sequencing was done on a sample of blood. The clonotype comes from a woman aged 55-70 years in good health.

CDR3 sequence: CASSPPAGTLHNEQFF. CDR3 coding DNA: TGTGCCAGCAGCCCCCCTGCCGGGACTCTGCACAATGAGCAGTTCTTC. The V and J genes are TRBV27 and TRBJ2-1; the D gene is possibly TRBD2 (6 bases). Per germline, CDR1 MNHEY and CDR2 SMNVEV (reference sequence). Trimming removed 6 bases from V and 5 bases from J, with 20 bases in between. The CDR3 extends over 16 amino acids.